The T cell receptor (beta chain) described here comes from a study of cytomegalovirus exposure and HLA in healthy donors. Broader study findings: It was assumed in the presence/absence analyses that sequencing depth was roughly uniform across donors.

Vbeta (60) and Jbeta (13) primers were used in the PCR. The data were produced by immunoSEQ multiplex PCR, yet TCRdb's version contains in-frame clones alone and is incomplete. The sample includes 190,000 or so clones, over 80% seen only once; the top ten take more than 8.5%. Notes on this clone: Its antigen is not known.

Looked up from germline, CDR1 is SGHRS and CDR2 is YFSETQ. Trimming took 2 bases from V and 3 from J, leaving 5 bases between them. The CDR3 sequence is 12 residues long. The source material was PBMCs. The sequence was obtained from a woman in her 50s in good health and CMV-seropositive. The chain combines TRBV5-1 with TRBJ1-1; D unresolved. This CDR3 reads CASSFDYTEAFF. For the CDR3, the DNA is TGCGCCAGCAGCTTTGACTACACTGAAGCTTTCTTT.